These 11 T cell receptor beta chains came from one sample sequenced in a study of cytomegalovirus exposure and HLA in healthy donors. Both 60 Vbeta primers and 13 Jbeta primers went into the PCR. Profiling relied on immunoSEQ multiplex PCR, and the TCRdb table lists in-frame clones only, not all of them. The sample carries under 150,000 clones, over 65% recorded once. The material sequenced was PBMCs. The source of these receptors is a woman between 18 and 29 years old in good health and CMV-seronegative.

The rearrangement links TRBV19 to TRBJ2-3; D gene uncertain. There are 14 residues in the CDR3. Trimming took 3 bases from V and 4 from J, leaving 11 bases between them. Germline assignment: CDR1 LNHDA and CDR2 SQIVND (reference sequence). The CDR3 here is CASSIPSQADTQYF. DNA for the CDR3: TGTGCCAGTAGTATCCCCAGCCAGGCAGATACGCAGTATTTT.

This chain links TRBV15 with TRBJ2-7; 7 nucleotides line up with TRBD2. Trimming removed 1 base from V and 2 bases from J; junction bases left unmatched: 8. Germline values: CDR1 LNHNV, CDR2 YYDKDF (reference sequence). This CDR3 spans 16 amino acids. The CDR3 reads CATSRGHRDYTYEQYV. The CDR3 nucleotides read TGTGCCACCAGCAGAGGTCATAGGGACTACACCTACGAGCAGTACGTC.

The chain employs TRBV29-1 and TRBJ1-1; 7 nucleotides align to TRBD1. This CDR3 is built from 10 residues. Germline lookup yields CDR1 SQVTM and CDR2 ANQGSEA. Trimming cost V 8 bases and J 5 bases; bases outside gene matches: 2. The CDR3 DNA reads TGCAGCCCAGGGGGAACTGAAGCTTTCTTT. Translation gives CSPGGTEAFF.

CDR3 bases: TGTGCCAGCAGCTTAGCAGGGGTCAGGGGGTATGGCTACACCTTC. Its protein product is CASSLAGVRGYGYTF. The chain combines TRBV7-9 with TRBJ1-2; 7 bases are a match to TRBD1. The V and J ends lost 0 bases and 5 bases, in that order; junction bases with no gene match: 6. This CDR3 region has 15 residues. Germline V gene data show CDR1 as SEHNR and CDR2 as FQNEAQ (reference sequence).

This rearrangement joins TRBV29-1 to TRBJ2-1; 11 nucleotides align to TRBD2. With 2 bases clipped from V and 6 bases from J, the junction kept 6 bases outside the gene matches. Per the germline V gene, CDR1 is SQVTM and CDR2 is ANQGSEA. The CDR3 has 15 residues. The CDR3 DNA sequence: TGCAGCGTTGAACGTAGCGGGAGGGCCCTCAATGAGCAGTTCTTC. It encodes CSVERSGRALNEQFF.

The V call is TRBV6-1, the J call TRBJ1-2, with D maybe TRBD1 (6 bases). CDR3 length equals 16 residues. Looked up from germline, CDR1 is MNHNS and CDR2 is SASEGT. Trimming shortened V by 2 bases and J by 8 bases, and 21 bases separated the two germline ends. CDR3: CASSERWGGQGRGYTF. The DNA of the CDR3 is TGTGCCAGCAGTGAAAGGTGGGGGGGGCAGGGGCGCGGCTACACCTTC.

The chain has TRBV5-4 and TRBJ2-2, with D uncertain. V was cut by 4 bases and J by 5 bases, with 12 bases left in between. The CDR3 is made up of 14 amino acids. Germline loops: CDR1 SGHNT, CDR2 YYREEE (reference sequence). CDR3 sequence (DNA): TGTGCCAGCAGCCTCGGGTCTCTGACCGGGGAGCTGTTTTTT. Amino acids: CASSLGSLTGELFF.

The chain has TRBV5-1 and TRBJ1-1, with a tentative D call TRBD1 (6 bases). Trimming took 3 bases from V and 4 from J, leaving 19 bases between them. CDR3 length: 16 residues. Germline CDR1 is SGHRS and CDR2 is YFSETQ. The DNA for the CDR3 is TGCGCCAGCAGCTGGGGGGGTAGGGGGGCGAGCACTGAAGCTTTCTTT. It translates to CASSWGGRGASTEAFF.

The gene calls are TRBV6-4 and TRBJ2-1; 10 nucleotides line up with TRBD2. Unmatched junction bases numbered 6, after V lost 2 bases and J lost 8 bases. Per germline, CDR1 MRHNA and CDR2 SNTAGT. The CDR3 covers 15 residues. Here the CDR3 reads CASSDSGGAGDEQFF. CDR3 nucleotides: TGTGCCAGCAGTGACAGCGGGGGGGCTGGAGATGAGCAGTTCTTC.

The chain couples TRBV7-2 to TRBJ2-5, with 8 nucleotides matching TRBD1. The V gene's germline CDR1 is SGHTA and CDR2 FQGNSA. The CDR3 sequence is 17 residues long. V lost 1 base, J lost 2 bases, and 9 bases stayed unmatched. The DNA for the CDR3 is TGTGCCAGCAGCTTAGGTTGGCAGGGGGCCTGGCAAGAGACCCAGTACTTC. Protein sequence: CASSLGWQGAWQETQYF.

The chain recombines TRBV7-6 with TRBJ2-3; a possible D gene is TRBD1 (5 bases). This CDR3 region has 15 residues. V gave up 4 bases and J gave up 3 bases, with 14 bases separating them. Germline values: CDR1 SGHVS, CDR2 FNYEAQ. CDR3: CASSSLDRQTDTQYF. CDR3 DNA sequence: TGTGCCAGCAGCTCCCTCGATAGACAGACAGATACGCAGTATTTT. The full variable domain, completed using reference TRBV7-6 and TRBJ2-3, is GAGVSQSPRYKVTKRGQDVALRCDPISGHVSLYWYRQALGQGPEFLTYFNYEAQQDKSGLPNDRFSAERPEGSISTLTIQRTEQRDSAMYRCASSSLDRQTDTQYFGPGTRLTVL.